This record looks at one T cell receptor beta chain sequence and its context. The method was immunoSEQ multiplex PCR; TCRdb's version includes in-frame clones alone and lacks a portion of them. The sample includes 6,000 or so clones, roughly 21% of them seen just once. Documented treatment: randomized to nivolumab then ipilimumab (arm A) or the reverse (arm B). These data belong to a study of sequential checkpoint blockade in melanoma. Study summary: First-line arms were nivolumab then ipilimumab, or the reverse, randomized 1:1.

The CDR3 totals 13 residues. V was shortened by 8 bases and J by 1 base, with 11 bases between the two germline ends. Germline V gene sequence: CDR1 MNHGY, CDR2 SAAAGT. The gene calls are TRBV6-8 and TRBJ1-1; D is ambiguous. Sample: tumor tissue (inferred from file names), taken from a patient given nivolumab and ipilimumab in sequence. This receptor was identified in a human donor with melanoma. CDR3 DNA: TGTGCCAGCGTGTGGCAGGCGAACACTGAAGCTTTCTTT. This gives the protein CASVWQANTEAFF.